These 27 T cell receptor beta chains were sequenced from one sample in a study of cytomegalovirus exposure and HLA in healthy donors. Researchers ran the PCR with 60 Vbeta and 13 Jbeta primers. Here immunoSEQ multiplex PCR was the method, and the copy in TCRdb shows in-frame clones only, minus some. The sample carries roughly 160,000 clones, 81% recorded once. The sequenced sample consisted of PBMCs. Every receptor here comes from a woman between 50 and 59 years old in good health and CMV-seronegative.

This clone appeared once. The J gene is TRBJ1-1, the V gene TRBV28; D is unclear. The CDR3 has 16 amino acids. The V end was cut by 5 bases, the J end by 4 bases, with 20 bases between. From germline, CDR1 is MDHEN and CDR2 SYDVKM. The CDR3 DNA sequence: TGTGCCAGCAGTCACTCTCTATTTCCCGCTTCCACTGAAGCTTTCTTT. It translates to CASSHSLFPASTEAFF.

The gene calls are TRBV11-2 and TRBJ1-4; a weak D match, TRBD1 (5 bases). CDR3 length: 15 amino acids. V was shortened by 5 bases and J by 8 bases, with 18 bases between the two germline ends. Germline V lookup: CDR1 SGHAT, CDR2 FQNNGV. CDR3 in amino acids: CASSRLGQRPEKLFF. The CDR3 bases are TGTGCCAGCAGCAGGCTCGGACAACGCCCCGAAAAACTGTTTTTT.

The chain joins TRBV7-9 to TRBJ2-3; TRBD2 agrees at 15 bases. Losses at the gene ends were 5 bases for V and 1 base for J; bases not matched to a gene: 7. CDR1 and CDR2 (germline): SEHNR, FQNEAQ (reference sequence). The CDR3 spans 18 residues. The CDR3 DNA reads TGTGCCAGCAGCCCGGGACTAGCGGGGGGCCAGGGCACAGATACGCAGTATTTT. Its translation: CASSPGLAGGQGTDTQYF.

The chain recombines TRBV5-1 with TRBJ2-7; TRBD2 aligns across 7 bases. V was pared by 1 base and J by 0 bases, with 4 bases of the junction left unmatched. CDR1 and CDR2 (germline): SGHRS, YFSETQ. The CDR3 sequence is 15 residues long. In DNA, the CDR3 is TGCGCCAGCAGCTTGAATAGCGGGCCCTCCTACGAGCAGTACTTC. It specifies CASSLNSGPSYEQYF.

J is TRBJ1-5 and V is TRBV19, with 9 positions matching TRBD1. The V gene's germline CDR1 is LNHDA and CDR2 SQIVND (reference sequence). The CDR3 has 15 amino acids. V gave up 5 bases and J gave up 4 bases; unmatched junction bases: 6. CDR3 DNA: TGTGCCAGTAGTCCGGGACAGGGATGGAATCAGCCCCAGCATTTT. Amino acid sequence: CASSPGQGWNQPQHF. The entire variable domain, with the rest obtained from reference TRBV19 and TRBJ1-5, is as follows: DGGITQSPKYLFRKEGQNVTLSCEQNLNHDAMYWYRQDPGQGLRLIYYSQIVNDFQKGDIAEGYSVSREKKESFPLTVTSAQKNPTAFYLCASSPGQGWNQPQHFGDGTRLSIL.

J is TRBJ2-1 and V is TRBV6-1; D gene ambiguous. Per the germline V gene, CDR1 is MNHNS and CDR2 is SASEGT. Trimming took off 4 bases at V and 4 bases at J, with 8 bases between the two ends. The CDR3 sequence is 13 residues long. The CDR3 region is CASSGAVYNEQFF. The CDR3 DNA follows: TGTGCCAGCAGTGGTGCAGTATACAATGAGCAGTTCTTC.

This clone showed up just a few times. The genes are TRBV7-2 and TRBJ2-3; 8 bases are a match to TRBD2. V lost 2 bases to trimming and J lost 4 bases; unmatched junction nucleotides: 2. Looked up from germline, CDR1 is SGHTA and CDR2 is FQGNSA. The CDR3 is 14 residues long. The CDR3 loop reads CASSLLTSADTQYF. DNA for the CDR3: TGTGCCAGCAGCTTACTGACTAGCGCAGATACGCAGTATTTT.

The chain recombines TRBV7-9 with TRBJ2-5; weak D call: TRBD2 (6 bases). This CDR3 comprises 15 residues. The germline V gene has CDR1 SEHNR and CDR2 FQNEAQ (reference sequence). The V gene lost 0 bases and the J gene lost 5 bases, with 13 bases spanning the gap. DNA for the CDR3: TGTGCCAGCAGCTTAGCATCGGGCCGGGAGGAGACCCAGTACTTC. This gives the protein CASSLASGREETQYF.

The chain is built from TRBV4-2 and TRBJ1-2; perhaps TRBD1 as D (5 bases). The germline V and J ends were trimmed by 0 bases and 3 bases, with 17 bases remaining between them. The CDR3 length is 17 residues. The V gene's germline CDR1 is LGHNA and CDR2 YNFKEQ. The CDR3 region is CASSQDERAGSHYGYTF. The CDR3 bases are TGTGCCAGCAGCCAAGATGAGAGAGCAGGGTCGCACTATGGCTACACCTTC.

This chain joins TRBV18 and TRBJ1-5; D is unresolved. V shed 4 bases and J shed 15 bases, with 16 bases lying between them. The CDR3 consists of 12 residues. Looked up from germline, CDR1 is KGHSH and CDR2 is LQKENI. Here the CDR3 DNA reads TGTGCCAGCTCACGCCTCGGCGGAGCCGGGCATTTT. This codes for CASSRLGGAGHF.

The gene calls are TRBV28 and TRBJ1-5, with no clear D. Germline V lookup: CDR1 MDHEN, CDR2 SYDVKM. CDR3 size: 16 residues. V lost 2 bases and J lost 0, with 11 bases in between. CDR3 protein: CASSLVLSRSNQPQHF. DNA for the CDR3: TGTGCCAGCAGTTTAGTTCTCTCGCGTAGCAATCAGCCCCAGCATTTT. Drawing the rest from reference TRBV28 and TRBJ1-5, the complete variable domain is DVKVTQSSRYLVKRTGEKVFLECVQDMDHENMFWYRQDPGLGLRLIYFSYDVKMKEKGDIPEGYSVSREKKERFSLILESASTNQTSMYLCASSLVLSRSNQPQHFGDGTRLSIL.

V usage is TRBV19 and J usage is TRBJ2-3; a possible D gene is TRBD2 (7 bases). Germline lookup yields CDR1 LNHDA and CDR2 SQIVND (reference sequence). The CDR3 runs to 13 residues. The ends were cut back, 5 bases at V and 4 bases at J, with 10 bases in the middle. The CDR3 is CASSEGGADTQYF. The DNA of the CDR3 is TGTGCCAGTAGTGAGGGGGGGGCAGATACGCAGTATTTT.

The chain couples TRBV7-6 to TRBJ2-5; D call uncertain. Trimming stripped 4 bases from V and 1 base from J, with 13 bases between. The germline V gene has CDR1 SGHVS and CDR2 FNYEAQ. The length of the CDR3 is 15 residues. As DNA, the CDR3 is TGTGCCAGCAGCTGGGCCCTGGGCAGCCAAGAGACCCAGTACTTC. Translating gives CASSWALGSQETQYF.

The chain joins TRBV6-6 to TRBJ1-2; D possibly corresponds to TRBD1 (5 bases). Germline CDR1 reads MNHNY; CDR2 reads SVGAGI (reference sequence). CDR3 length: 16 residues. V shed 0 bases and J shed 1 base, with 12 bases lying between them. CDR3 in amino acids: CASSYSREGLNYGYTF. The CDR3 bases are TGTGCCAGCAGTTACTCGAGGGAGGGACTTAACTATGGCTACACCTTC.

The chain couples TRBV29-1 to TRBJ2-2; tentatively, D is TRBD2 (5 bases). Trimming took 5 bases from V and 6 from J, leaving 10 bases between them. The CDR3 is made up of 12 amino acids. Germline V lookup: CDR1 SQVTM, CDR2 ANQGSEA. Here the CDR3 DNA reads TGCAGCGTTTTCTCGGGGTCCGGGGAGCTGTTTTTT. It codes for CSVFSGSGELFF.

CDR3 coding DNA: TGTGCCAGCCGCATAAGGGGGTATAGCAATCAGCCCCAGCATTTT. This codes for CASRIRGYSNQPQHF. The chain employs TRBV6-5 and TRBJ1-5, with a tentative D call TRBD1 (6 bases). V was trimmed by 8 bases and J by 0 bases, leaving 14 bases between them. Germline CDR1 reads MNHEY; CDR2 reads SVGAGI. The CDR3 is made up of 15 amino acids.

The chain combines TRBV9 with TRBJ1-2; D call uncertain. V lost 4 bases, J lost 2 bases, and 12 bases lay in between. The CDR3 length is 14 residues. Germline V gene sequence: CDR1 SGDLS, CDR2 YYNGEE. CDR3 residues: CASSPRLNNYGYTF. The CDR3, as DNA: TGTGCCAGCAGCCCGAGACTTAACAACTATGGCTACACCTTC.

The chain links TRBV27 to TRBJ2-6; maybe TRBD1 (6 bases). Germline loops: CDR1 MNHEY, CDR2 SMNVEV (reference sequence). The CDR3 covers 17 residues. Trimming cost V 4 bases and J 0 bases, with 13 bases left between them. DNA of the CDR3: TGTGCCAGCAGTTCACAATCACAGGGCTCTGGGGCCAACGTCCTGACTTTC. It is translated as CASSSQSQGSGANVLTF.

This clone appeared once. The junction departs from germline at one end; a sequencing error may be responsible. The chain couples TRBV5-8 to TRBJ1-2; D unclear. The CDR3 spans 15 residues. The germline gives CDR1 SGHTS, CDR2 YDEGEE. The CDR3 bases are TGTGCCAGCAGCTTTTATATGGACTCTAAGTATGGCTACACCTTC. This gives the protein CASSFYMDSKYGYTF.

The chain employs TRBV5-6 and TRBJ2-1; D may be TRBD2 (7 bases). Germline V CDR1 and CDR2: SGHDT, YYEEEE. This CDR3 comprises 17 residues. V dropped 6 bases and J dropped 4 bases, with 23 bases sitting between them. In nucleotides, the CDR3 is TGTGCCAGCACAACGGGGGGCGCGGGTCAAAAATACAATGAGCAGTTCTTC. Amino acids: CASTTGGAGQKYNEQFF.

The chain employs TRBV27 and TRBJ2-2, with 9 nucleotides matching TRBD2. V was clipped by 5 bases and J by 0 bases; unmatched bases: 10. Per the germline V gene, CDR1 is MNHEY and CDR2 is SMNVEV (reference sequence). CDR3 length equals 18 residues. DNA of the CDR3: TGTGCCAGCAGTGATTACCAAGTAGCGGGAGCGAACACCGGGGAGCTGTTTTTT. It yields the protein CASSDYQVAGANTGELFF.

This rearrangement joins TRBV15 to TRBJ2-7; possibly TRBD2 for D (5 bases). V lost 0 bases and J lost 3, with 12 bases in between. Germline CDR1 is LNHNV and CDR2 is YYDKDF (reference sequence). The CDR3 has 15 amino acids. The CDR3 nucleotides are TGTGCCACCAGCAGAGATCCAAGCGGCCTCTACGAGCAGTACTTC. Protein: CATSRDPSGLYEQYF.

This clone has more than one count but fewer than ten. The CDR3 DNA sequence: TGCGCCAGCAGCCTTGGACAGGGTACCAATGAAGCTTTCTTT. Translating it yields CASSLGQGTNEAFF. The chain joins TRBV4-3 to TRBJ1-1, with 8 bases lining up with TRBD1. In germline, CDR1 is LGHNA, CDR2 YSLEER. This CDR3 contains 14 residues. V trimming: 4 bases; J trimming: 7 bases; junction bases outside the gene matches: 8.

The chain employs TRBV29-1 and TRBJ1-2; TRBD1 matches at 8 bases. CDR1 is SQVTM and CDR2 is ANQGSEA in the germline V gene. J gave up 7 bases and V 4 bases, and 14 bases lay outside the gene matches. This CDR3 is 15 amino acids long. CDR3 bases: TGCAGCGTTGGCGGGGACAGGATATGGAAATCTGGCTACACCTTC. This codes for CSVGGDRIWKSGYTF.

The CDR3 loop reads CASSENRGPGNTIYF. The CDR3 DNA follows: TGTGCCAGCAGCGAGAACAGGGGGCCTGGAAACACCATATATTTT. The chain links TRBV11-2 to TRBJ1-3; 9 nucleotides line up with TRBD1. Trimming removed 5 bases from V and 2 bases from J; junction bases left unmatched: 4. Germline values: CDR1 SGHAT, CDR2 FQNNGV. The CDR3 is made up of 15 amino acids. Drawing the rest from reference TRBV11-2 and TRBJ1-3, the complete variable domain is EAGVAQSPRYKIIEKRQSVAFWCNPISGHATLYWYQQILGQGPKLLIQFQNNGVVDDSQLPKDRFSAERLKGVDSTLKIQPAKLEDSAVYLCASSENRGPGNTIYFGEGSWLTVV.

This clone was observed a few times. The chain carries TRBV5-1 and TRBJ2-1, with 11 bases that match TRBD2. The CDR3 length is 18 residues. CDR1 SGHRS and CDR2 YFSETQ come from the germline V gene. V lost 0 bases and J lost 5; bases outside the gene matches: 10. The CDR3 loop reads CASSLGSITSGGNNEQFF. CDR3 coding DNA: TGCGCCAGCAGCTTGGGGTCTATTACTAGCGGGGGAAACAATGAGCAGTTCTTC.

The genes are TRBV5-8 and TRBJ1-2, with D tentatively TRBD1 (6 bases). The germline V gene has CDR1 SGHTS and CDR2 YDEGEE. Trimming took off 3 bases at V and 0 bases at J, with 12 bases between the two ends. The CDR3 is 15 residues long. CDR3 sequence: CASSSGGGPNYGYTF. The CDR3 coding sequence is TGTGCCAGCAGCTCCGGCGGGGGCCCTAACTATGGCTACACCTTC.